The clone carrying this TCR beta chain has only a few counts. What it recognizes is unknown. The data belong to a study of T cells in Graves' hyperthyroidism and ophthalmopathy. The study's findings and limits: The blood repertoire included most of the expanded thyroid clonotypes above 0.001.

The study enrolled patients aged 18 to 65 with newly diagnosed hyperthyroidism of under 2 months' duration. The germline V gene has CDR1 LGHNA and CDR2 YNFKEQ. The CDR3 is made up of 17 amino acids. V was pared by 4 bases and J by 2 bases, with 9 bases of the junction left unmatched. Amplification of TCR beta CDR3 regions was performed using RNA transcripts as template. When the TCR CDR3 underwent first-round RT-PCR, the HTBI primer set was used. TCRdb itself ran the multiplex PCR reads through MiXCR, one entry per CDR3 protein. The repertoire holds roughly 420,000 distinct CDR3 sequences, 15% to 18% seen once, with around 7.7% in the top ten.

The chain recombines TRBV4-2 with TRBJ2-5; 11 bases are shared with TRBD2. The material sequenced was blood. The sequence came from a woman aged 18-29 years with Graves' hyperthyroidism. CDR3 in DNA: TGTGCCAGCAGCCCTTCCGGGACTAGCGGAAGTCAAGAGACCCAGTACTTC. Amino acid sequence: CASSPSGTSGSQETQYF.